This is a list of T cell receptor beta chains from one sample in a study of CD8 T cells in ankylosing spondylitis. TCRdb re-called the 5' RACE reads through MiXCR, storing one row per CDR3 protein. Here the sample spans hundreds of thousands of distinct CDR3 sequences, about a quarter being singletons. The material sequenced was blood, either unsorted or a sorted T cell fraction (not recorded which). These receptors were obtained from a male donor with ankylosing spondylitis or in good health (not recorded which). Both conserved end residues are part of each CDR3.

CDR3 length,V gene,CDR3 protein
14,TRBV5-1,CASSLVQENSPLHF
13,TRBV10-3,CALTAGVNTEAFF
16,TRBV10-3,CAISESTKLTAYEQYF
13,TRBV29-1,CSVGRSYQETQYF
15,TRBV7-3,CASSLPLAGRNEQFF
12,TRBV20-1,CSARRMNTEAFF
15,TRBV2,CASSEAGRANYGYTF
14,TRBV7-2,CASKKREGRDTQYF
17,TRBV6-1,CASRWGRGSSYNSPLHF
13,TRBV20-1,CSATSGRASKQYF
13,TRBV6-1,CASSRQGLETQYF
19,TRBV11-2,CASSLVGTSGRAGWYEQYF
14,TRBV6-1,CASTRTGVDGEQYF
13,TRBV20-1,CSGQGGSNQPQHF
11,TRBV2,CASSGNSPLHF
13,TRBV6-5,CASSYLQNYEQYF
13,TRBV29-1,CSAEQGGTYEQYF
20,TRBV5-1,CASSQLNLSSGSSSAGELFF
15,TRBV5-1,CASSLGPGRSYEQYF
15,TRBV27,CASSPLGQGALEQYF
12,TRBV9,CASSVVGTEQFF
15,TRBV6-5,CASSYSGTTSSPLHF
14,TRBV20-1,CSARQGLMNTEAFF
15,TRBV10-3,CAIRDDRDGYQPQHF
14,TRBV12-3/TRBV12-4,CASSFGTSGNTIYF
13,TRBV10-3,CAISEGVGTEAFF
13,TRBV12-3/TRBV12-4,CASSLLRSWEQYF
13,TRBV6-4,CASSDSDTGELFF
16,TRBV5-6,CASSPDKGFGANVLTF
14,TRBV20-1,CSARGGGVKSEQYF
20,TRBV4-2,CASSQVSVSAGVPYPYEQYF
14,TRBV15,CATSRVVGGQPQHF
16,TRBV6-1,CASSARRQGKFDGYTF
16,TRBV12-3/TRBV12-4,CASSLVAGAVTGELFF
14,TRBV6-1,CASGDGRRGETQYF
12,TRBV5-1,CASRGQGNIQYF
14,TRBV5-1,CASSRTLSTDTQYF
12,TRBV20-1,CSARYPVYGYTF
14,TRBV7-2,CASSLGRGGYGQYF
12,TRBV6-5,CASSRGGSEQFF
16,TRBV27,CASRPLRDTLYYEQYF
14,TRBV29-1,CSAGLAGGYNEQFF
15,TRBV5-1,CASSSSRARVHEQYF
14,TRBV12-3/TRBV12-4,CASTRLAGGYEQYF
15,TRBV12-3/TRBV12-4,CASSRSGLLSYTQYF
14,TRBV12-3/TRBV12-4,CASSFVGGRQPQHF
16,TRBV25-1,CASTRESGRVGEKLFF
15,TRBV20-1,CSARDGAGKSYEQYF
16,TRBV11-2,CASSLIGGGNQETQYF
17,TRBV5-1,CASSPPKSGEYQETQYF